This TCR beta chain is drawn from a study of post-analysis software for immune sequencing data. Carried by the TCR beta cDNA libraries were unique molecular identifiers. TCRdb fed the PCR reads into MiXCR, producing one record per CDR3 protein. The sample has 700,000 to 900,000 distinct CDR3 sequences, 46% seen once. This clonotype was seen a few times. As yet, its antigen is unknown. Study results and caveats: Patients showed TRBV5-6, TRBV5-1 and TRBV20-1 among 4 or 5 TRBV segments more frequent than in controls. Analysis by F measure revealed that same-batch samples clustered strongly together. Controls had significantly higher normalized Chao1 diversity than multiple sclerosis patients.

CDR3 length: 15 amino acids. Trimming took 2 bases from V and 8 from J, leaving 18 bases between them. This receptor was taken from a girl aged 5-17 years with multiple sclerosis. Sequences were obtained from blood. The J gene is TRBJ1-2, the V gene TRBV12-3 or TRBV12-4; D not resolved. DNA for the CDR3: TGTGCCAGCAGTTTACAGGCTACTACCGCCTTAGGCTACACCTTC. This sequence encodes CASSLQATTALGYTF.